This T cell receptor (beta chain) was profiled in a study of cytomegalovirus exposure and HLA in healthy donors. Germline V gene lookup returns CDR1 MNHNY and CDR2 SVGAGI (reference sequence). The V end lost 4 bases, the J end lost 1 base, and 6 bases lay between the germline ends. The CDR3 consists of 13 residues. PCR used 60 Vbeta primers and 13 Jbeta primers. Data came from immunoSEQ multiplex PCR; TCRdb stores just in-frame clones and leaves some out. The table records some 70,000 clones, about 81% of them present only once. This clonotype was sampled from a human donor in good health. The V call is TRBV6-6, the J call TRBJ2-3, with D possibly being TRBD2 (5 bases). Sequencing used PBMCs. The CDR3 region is CASSWRGTDTQYF. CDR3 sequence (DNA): TGTGCCAGCAGTTGGCGGGGCACAGATACGCAGTATTTT.